The 30 T cell receptor beta chains in this list originate from one sample, sequenced in a study of shared clonotypes between healthy human individuals. Measured with immunoSEQ multiplex PCR; TCRdb has only the in-frame clones, and not every one. The sample contains approximately 2,300,000 clones, around 92% of which appear only once. The specimen sequenced was naive CD4+ T cells from PBMCs. Subset specified: CD45RA+ positively selected. These receptors originate from a young man in good health. Some clones in this sample may be carry-over from other donors' samples.

Comment on this clone: This CDR3 is also generated by other DNA sequences in the sample. This CDR3 reads CASSLVGYGYTF. CDR3 DNA sequence: TGTGCCAGCAGCTTAGTAGGGTATGGCTACACCTTC. The chain couples TRBV7-2 to TRBJ1-2; D gene unclear. Germline values: CDR1 SGHTA, CDR2 FQGNSA. CDR3 length: 12 residues. V was cut by 1 base and J by 5 bases, with 5 bases left in between. The whole variable domain, filled in from reference TRBV7-2 and TRBJ1-2, reads GAGVSQSPSNKVTEKGKDVELRCDPISGHTALYWYRQSLGQGLEFLIYFQGNSAPDKSGLPSDRFSAERTGGSVSTLTIQRTQQEDSAVYLCASSLVGYGYTFGSGTRLTVV.

The chain couples TRBV7-2 to TRBJ1-1; no definite D call. Germline V lookup: CDR1 SGHTA, CDR2 FQGNSA. The V gene lost 0 bases and the J gene lost 0 bases, with 11 bases spanning the gap. This CDR3 has 16 amino acids. CDR3 protein: CASSLAPGNMNTEAFF. CDR3 DNA sequence: TGTGCCAGCAGCTTAGCGCCCGGCAACATGAACACTGAAGCTTTCTTT.

The chain is built from TRBV2 and TRBJ2-2; either TRBD1 or TRBD2 may supply D (5 bases each). The germline V and J ends were trimmed by 4 bases and 6 bases, with 12 bases remaining between them. The CDR3 has 14 amino acids. Germline loops: CDR1 SNHLY, CDR2 FYNNEI. This CDR3 reads CASSVGLAAGELFF. CDR3 DNA sequence: TGTGCCAGCAGTGTGGGGCTAGCAGCCGGGGAGCTGTTTTTT.

V usage is TRBV28 and J usage is TRBJ2-6, with D maybe TRBD1 (5 bases). This CDR3 comprises 17 residues. Germline lookup yields CDR1 MDHEN and CDR2 SYDVKM. V shed 1 base and J shed 2 bases, with 12 bases lying between them. CDR3 sequence: CASSLLGQGTGANVLTF. The CDR3 DNA reads as TGTGCCAGCAGTTTATTAGGGCAGGGTACTGGGGCCAACGTCCTGACTTTC.

The chain has TRBV4-3 and TRBJ2-1, with 14 nucleotides matching TRBD2. CDR1 is LGHNA, CDR2 YSLEER, per germline. The J segment lost 4 bases and the V segment lost 0 bases, leaving 17 bases of the junction unmatched. This CDR3 has 22 amino acids. CDR3 nucleotides: TGCGCCAGCAGCCAAGATACTCGACGGACTAGCGGGAGGACCTACCATTACAATGAGCAGTTCTTC. Its protein is CASSQDTRRTSGRTYHYNEQFF.

The chain uses TRBV5-1 and TRBJ2-7, with 10 nucleotides matching TRBD1. The CDR3 is made up of 14 amino acids. Germline lookup yields CDR1 SGHRS and CDR2 YFSETQ. Trimming removed 4 bases from V and 4 bases from J; junction bases left unmatched: 5. The CDR3 reads CASSRTGGVYEQYF. CDR3 in DNA: TGCGCCAGCAGCCGGACAGGGGGGGTGTACGAGCAGTACTTC.

The J gene is TRBJ1-3, the V gene TRBV5-6; D gene uncertain. V was trimmed by 4 bases and J by 2 bases, leaving 13 bases between them. Germline V lookup: CDR1 SGHDT, CDR2 YYEEEE. The CDR3 consists of 15 residues. CDR3 DNA sequence: TGTGCCAGCAGCCCGGGTGGGGTGCCTGGAAACACCATATATTTT. Translation gives CASSPGGVPGNTIYF. Complete variable domain (other parts from reference TRBV5-6 and TRBJ1-3): DAGVTQSPTHLIKTRGQQVTLRCSPKSGHDTVSWYQQALGQGPQFIFQYYEEEERQRGNFPDRFSGHQFPNYSSELNVNALLLGDSALYLCASSPGGVPGNTIYFGEGSWLTVV.

This chain connects TRBV7-3 to TRBJ1-2; TRBD1 might be the D (6 bases). V lost 1 base, J lost 7 bases, and 13 bases lay in between. The CDR3 consists of 14 residues. Germline V gene sequence: CDR1 SGHTA, CDR2 FQGTGA. This chain's CDR3 is CASSLMGGDGGYTF. The DNA for the CDR3 is TGTGCCAGCAGCTTAATGGGGGGCGATGGTGGCTACACCTTC.

The rearrangement links TRBV5-1 to TRBJ1-2; the D is unclear. This CDR3 is built from 14 residues. Germline assignment: CDR1 SGHRS and CDR2 YFSETQ. Trimming left V 0 bases short and J 5 bases short, with 11 bases between. In DNA, the CDR3 is TGCGCCAGCAGCTTGGGGAATGGGGAATATGGCTACACCTTC. Amino acids: CASSLGNGEYGYTF.

This clone was seen only once. The sample carries other DNA sequences with the same CDR3. The rearrangement joins TRBV28 to TRBJ2-7; 8 bases line up with TRBD1. V lost 3 bases, J lost 0 bases, and 4 bases stayed unmatched. The germline gives CDR1 MDHEN, CDR2 SYDVKM. The CDR3 runs 15 residues. The CDR3 sequence is CASSFVGTGSYEQYF. In DNA, the CDR3 is TGTGCCAGCAGTTTCGTGGGGACAGGCTCCTACGAGCAGTACTTC.

This sequence joins TRBV7-9 and TRBJ2-1; 10 positions agree with TRBD2. The germline gives CDR1 SEHNR, CDR2 FQNEAQ (reference sequence). The CDR3 is 15 amino acids. Trimming took 4 bases from V and 7 from J; bases not matched to a gene: 7. The CDR3 region is CASSSMGLATNEQFF. For the CDR3, the DNA is TGTGCCAGCAGCTCGATGGGACTAGCGACGAATGAGCAGTTCTTC.

CDR3 sequence: CSYSGNSYEQYF. In DNA form, the CDR3 reads TGCAGCTATTCTGGGAACTCCTACGAGCAGTACTTC. The chain joins TRBV29-1 to TRBJ2-7, with unresolved D. Germline V gene data show CDR1 as SQVTM and CDR2 as ANQGSEA. The CDR3 covers 12 residues. Trimming removed 8 bases from V and 0 bases from J, with 11 bases in between.

The rearrangement joins TRBV28 to TRBJ2-3; 8 nucleotides match TRBD1. CDR3 size: 15 residues. CDR1 is MDHEN and CDR2 is SYDVKM in the germline V gene. Germline trimming cut 7 bases from V and 1 base from J; bases unmatched to any gene: 7. This CDR3 is CASTSGQVGTDTQYF. The DNA of the CDR3 is TGTGCCAGCACCTCGGGACAGGTGGGCACAGATACGCAGTATTTT.

The rearrangement joins TRBV5-6 to TRBJ2-2; D is unclear. This CDR3 has 15 amino acids. The V and J ends lost 0 bases and 4 bases respectively, with 10 bases between them. Germline CDR1 and CDR2: SGHDT and YYEEEE. The CDR3 region has the DNA TGTGCCAGCAGCTTGGGGCAACCGGGCACCGGGGAGCTGTTTTTT. Its translation is CASSLGQPGTGELFF. Full variable domain (rest looked up from reference TRBV5-6 and TRBJ2-2): DAGVTQSPTHLIKTRGQQVTLRCSPKSGHDTVSWYQQALGQGPQFIFQYYEEEERQRGNFPDRFSGHQFPNYSSELNVNALLLGDSALYLCASSLGQPGTGELFFGEGSRLTVL.

The rearrangement uses TRBV19 and TRBJ2-7, with D maybe TRBD2 (5 bases). This CDR3 comprises 16 residues. V was clipped by 2 bases and J by 3 bases, with 17 bases between them. Per germline, CDR1 LNHDA and CDR2 SQIVND (reference sequence). The CDR3 loop reads CASSIPGGLAGYEQYF. The CDR3 DNA is TGTGCCAGTAGTATACCCGGCGGGCTAGCAGGCTACGAGCAGTACTTC.

CDR3 amino acids: CASSGRTGTSDTDTQYF. The CDR3 DNA is TGTGCCAGCAGCGGTCGCACCGGGACTAGCGACACAGATACGCAGTATTTT. The chain links TRBV5-4 to TRBJ2-3; 10 bases fit TRBD2. V was clipped by 4 bases and J by 2 bases; unmatched bases: 10. The germline V gene encodes CDR1 SGHNT and CDR2 YYREEE (reference sequence). This CDR3 region has 17 residues.

The rearrangement links TRBV11-2 to TRBJ2-1; 8 bases line up with TRBD1. The junction had 11 bases not matched to a gene; V was cut back by 6 bases and J by 7 bases. Germline V gene lookup returns CDR1 SGHAT and CDR2 FQNNGV. The CDR3 sequence is 15 residues long. The CDR3 loop is CASRRPGQESNEQFF. The CDR3 DNA reads TGTGCCAGCAGAAGACCGGGACAGGAGTCGAATGAGCAGTTCTTC. Drawing the rest from reference TRBV11-2 and TRBJ2-1, the complete variable domain is EAGVAQSPRYKIIEKRQSVAFWCNPISGHATLYWYQQILGQGPKLLIQFQNNGVVDDSQLPKDRFSAERLKGVDSTLKIQPAKLEDSAVYLCASRRPGQESNEQFFGPGTRLTVL.

The chain uses TRBV28 and TRBJ2-5; D could derive from TRBD1 or TRBD2 (5 bases each). The CDR3 loop spans 12 amino acids. With 6 bases removed from V and 13 bases from J, the gap between germline ends came to 18 bases. CDR1 is MDHEN and CDR2 is SYDVKM in the germline V gene. This CDR3 is CASSNRPWDAYF. CDR3 DNA: TGTGCCAGCAGCAATCGCCCCTGGGACGCGTACTTC.

The CDR3 bases are TGTGCCAGCAGCTTAGGGGCAGGGAGGGTTGGGAATGAGCAGTTCTTC. It encodes CASSLGAGRVGNEQFF. This sequence joins TRBV7-9 and TRBJ2-1, with TRBD2 matching 7 bases. The J segment lost 7 bases and the V segment lost 1 base, leaving 10 bases of the junction unmatched. The CDR3 is made up of 16 amino acids. Germline CDR1 reads SEHNR; CDR2 reads FQNEAQ (reference sequence). Full variable domain (outside the CDR3, taken from reference TRBV7-9 and TRBJ2-1): DTGVSQNPRHKITKRGQNVTFRCDPISEHNRLYWYRQTLGQGPEFLTYFQNEAQLEKSRLLSDRFSAERPKGSFSTLEIQRTEQGDSAMYLCASSLGAGRVGNEQFFGPGTRLTVL.

The rearrangement uses TRBV25-1 and TRBJ2-7; D gene uncertain. Germline CDR1 is MGHDK and CDR2 is SYGVNS. This CDR3 spans 11 amino acids. V dropped 6 bases and J dropped 1 base, with 4 bases sitting between them. The CDR3 sequence is CASRRSYEQYF. The CDR3, as DNA: TGTGCCAGCAGACGTTCCTACGAGCAGTACTTC.

This clone occurred a few times. The V and J genes are TRBV15 and TRBJ1-1, with unresolved D. There are 15 residues in the CDR3. The ends were cut back, 0 bases at V and 4 bases at J, with 12 bases in the middle. Germline V gene sequence: CDR1 LNHNV, CDR2 YYDKDF (reference sequence). The CDR3 loop reads CATSRDTREGTEAFF. The CDR3 nucleotides are TGTGCCACCAGCAGAGATACTAGGGAGGGCACTGAAGCTTTCTTT.

In the case of this clone: Other DNA variants within this sample encode the same CDR3. The rearrangement uses TRBV9 and TRBJ2-2, with D hard to call. The CDR3 has 12 residues. From germline, CDR1 is SGDLS and CDR2 YYNGEE. Between the trimmed V and J ends, which lost 0 bases and 6 bases, there was a span of 3 bases. CDR3 sequence reads: CASSVEPGELFF. The CDR3 DNA reads as TGTGCCAGCAGCGTAGAACCCGGGGAGCTGTTTTTT.

This chain connects TRBV7-6 to TRBJ2-7; TRBD2 agrees at 10 bases. Trimming took 2 bases from V and 2 from J; bases not matched to a gene: 3. The CDR3 has 15 residues. CDR1 SGHVS and CDR2 FNYEAQ come from the germline V gene. Here the CDR3 reads CASSLSSGSTYEQYF. The CDR3 nucleotides are TGTGCCAGCAGCTTATCTAGCGGGAGCACCTACGAGCAGTACTTC.

The chain recombines TRBV6-6 with TRBJ1-5; perhaps TRBD1 as D (6 bases). V shed 4 bases and J shed 5 bases, with 15 bases lying between them. This CDR3 is 15 amino acids long. Germline V lookup: CDR1 MNHNY, CDR2 SVGAGI (reference sequence). The CDR3 sequence: CASSSPGQAYQPQHF. The CDR3 nucleotides are TGTGCCAGCAGTTCTCCGGGACAAGCTTATCAGCCCCAGCATTTT.

The rearrangement joins TRBV10-2 to TRBJ2-7; D might be TRBD1 (6 bases). The CDR3 length is 15 residues. CDR1 WSHSY and CDR2 SAAADI come from the germline V gene. Trimming cost V 3 bases and J 1 base, with 13 bases left between them. The CDR3 nucleotides are TGCGCCAGCAGTGACAGGGGCGGAGAGTCCTACGAGCAGTACTTC. Its protein is CASSDRGGESYEQYF.

The rearrangement links TRBV7-2 to TRBJ2-3; the match to TRBD2 covers 10 bases. The germline V gene encodes CDR1 SGHTA and CDR2 FQGNSA. This CDR3 has 17 residues. The junction had 12 bases not matched to a gene; V was cut back by 4 bases and J by 5 bases. CDR3 sequence (DNA): TGTGCCAGCAGCTCTCCCGAGCTAGCGGGAGCGGGAGATACGCAGTATTTT. Residues: CASSSPELAGAGDTQYF.

Worth noting for this clone: Other nucleotide sequences from this sample produce the same CDR3. The gene calls are TRBV29-1 and TRBJ1-1; TRBD1 might be the D (6 bases). CDR3 length equals 12 residues. V shed 7 bases and J shed 5 bases, with 14 bases lying between them. Germline-derived CDR1 and CDR2 are SQVTM and ANQGSEA. The CDR3 loop is CSAVRGGTEAFF. CDR3 sequence (DNA): TGCAGCGCCGTCAGGGGAGGGACTGAAGCTTTCTTT.

The chain is built from TRBV9 and TRBJ2-3; D remains ambiguous. Germline-derived CDR1 and CDR2 are SGDLS and YYNGEE. This CDR3 is 15 amino acids long. V was clipped by 0 bases and J by 0 bases, with 8 bases between them. Here the CDR3 DNA reads TGTGCCAGCAGCGTAGGGTACTTGAGCACAGATACGCAGTATTTT. Its protein is CASSVGYLSTDTQYF.

This chain connects TRBV5-1 to TRBJ2-1; perhaps TRBD2 as D (6 bases). The V gene's germline CDR1 is SGHRS and CDR2 YFSETQ. CDR3 size: 14 residues. V gave up 2 bases and J gave up 7 bases, with 13 bases separating them. This CDR3 reads CASSLTVAANEQFF. The CDR3 DNA reads TGCGCCAGCAGCTTAACCGTAGCGGCTAATGAGCAGTTCTTC. The variable domain in full, with the rest retrieved from reference TRBV5-1 and TRBJ2-1, is KAGVTQTPRYLIKTRGQQVTLSCSPISGHRSVSWYQQTPGQGLQFLFEYFSETQRNKGNFPGRFSGRQFSNSRSEMNVSTLELGDSALYLCASSLTVAANEQFFGPGTRLTVL.

V and J are TRBV4-1 and TRBJ2-7, with no clear D. There are 16 residues in the CDR3. Trimming removed 1 base at V and 3 bases at J, with 16 bases between. CDR1 and CDR2 from the germline V gene are MGHRA and YSYEKL. CDR3 amino acids: CASSQGPPSLGYEQYF. The CDR3 DNA reads as TGCGCCAGCAGCCAAGGGCCTCCCTCTTTGGGCTACGAGCAGTACTTC.